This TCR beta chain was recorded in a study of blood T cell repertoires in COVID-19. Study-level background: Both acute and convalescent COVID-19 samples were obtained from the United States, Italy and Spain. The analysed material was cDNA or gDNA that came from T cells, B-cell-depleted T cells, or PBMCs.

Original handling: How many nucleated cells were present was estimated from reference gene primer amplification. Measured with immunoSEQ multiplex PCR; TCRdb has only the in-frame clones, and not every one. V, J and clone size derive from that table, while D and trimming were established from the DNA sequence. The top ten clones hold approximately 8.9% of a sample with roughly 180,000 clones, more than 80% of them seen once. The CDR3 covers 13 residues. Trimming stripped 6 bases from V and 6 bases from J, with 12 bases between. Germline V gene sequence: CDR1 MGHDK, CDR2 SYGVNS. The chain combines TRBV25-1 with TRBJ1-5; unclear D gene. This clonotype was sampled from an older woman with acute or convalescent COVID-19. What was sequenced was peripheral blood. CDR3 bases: TGTGCCAGCAGAGCGGGAGCCAGTCAGCCCCAGCATTTT. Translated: CASRAGASQPQHF. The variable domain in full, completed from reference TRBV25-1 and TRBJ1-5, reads EADIYQTPRYLVIGTGKKITLECSQTMGHDKMYWYQQDPGMELHLIHYSYGVNSTEKGDLSSESTVSRIRTEHFPLTLESARPSHTSQYLCASRAGASQPQHFGDGTRLSIL.